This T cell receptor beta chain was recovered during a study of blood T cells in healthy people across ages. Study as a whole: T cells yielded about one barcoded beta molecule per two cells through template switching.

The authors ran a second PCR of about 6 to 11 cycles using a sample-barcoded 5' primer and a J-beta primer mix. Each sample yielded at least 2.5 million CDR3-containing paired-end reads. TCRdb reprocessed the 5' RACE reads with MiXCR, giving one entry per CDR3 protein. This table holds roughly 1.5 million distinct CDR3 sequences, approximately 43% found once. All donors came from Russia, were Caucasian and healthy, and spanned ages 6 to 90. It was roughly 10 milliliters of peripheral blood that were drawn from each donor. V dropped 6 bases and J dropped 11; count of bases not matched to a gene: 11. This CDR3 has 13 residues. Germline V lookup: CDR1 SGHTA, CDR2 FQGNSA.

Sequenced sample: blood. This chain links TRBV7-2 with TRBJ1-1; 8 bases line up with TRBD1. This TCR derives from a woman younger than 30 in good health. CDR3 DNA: TGTGCCAGCAGTCGAGACAGGGGTGATAGTGCTTTCTTT. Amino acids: CASSRDRGDSAFF.